The 2 T cell receptor beta chains below were found in one sample sequenced in a study of identical twins. In TCRdb, the 5' RACE reads were re-called with MiXCR into one record per CDR3 protein. The data show roughly 470,000 distinct CDR3 sequences, 14% seen once. The data also belong to a second study, concerning yellow fever vaccine responses in identical twins.

Sequenced material: CD4+ T cells sorted from blood. The source is a woman under 30 in good health.

The rearrangement uses TRBV18 and TRBJ2-2, with TRBD1 identical over 7 bases. With V trimmed by 5 bases and J by 0 bases, 9 bases remained unmatched. Germline V lookup: CDR1 KGHSH, CDR2 LQKENI. CDR3 length: 17 residues. The CDR3 spells CASSTGTEKTNTGELFF. The CDR3 coding sequence is TGTGCCAGCTCAACCGGGACAGAGAAAACGAACACCGGGGAGCTGTTTTTT.

The chain joins TRBV4-2 to TRBJ2-2, with D possibly matching TRBD2 (5 bases). Per germline, CDR1 LGHNA and CDR2 YNFKEQ. CDR3 length: 17 residues. Trimming removed 0 bases at V and 8 bases at J, with 19 bases between. CDR3 in amino acids: CASSQDLSMRARGELFF. For the CDR3, the DNA is TGTGCCAGCAGCCAAGATCTATCTATGAGGGCTAGGGGGGAGCTGTTTTTT.